This TCR beta chain came from a study of T cell repertoires in cytomegalovirus infection (dated by TCRdb to between 2018 and 2021). Describing the broader study: Recently identified HLA-C-restricted CMV epitopes, whose presentation resists viral immunomodulation, were targeted by peptide stimulations together with well-studied HLA-B-restricted epitopes. Because public TCR beta signatures pointed to carriage of CMV infection together with the matching HLA type, the HLA type of each donor mattered for the analysis.

CDR3 length: 17 amino acids, cysteine to phenylalanine. Only the CDR3 part of the read is kept: 51 bases, read in frame from the first base. CDR1 DFQATT and CDR2 SNEGSKA are derived from the germline V gene (reference sequence). On this clonotype: This clone's antigen is unknown. Base-call qualities are not available, and no considerably larger clone is one nucleotide away.

The paper's findings and limits, for the study overall: Carriers of CMV infection plus the relevant HLA type were discriminated by the cumulative frequency of public TCR beta family members in the study cohort and in an independent roughly 400-donor cohort. In the ex vivo response, HLA-C-restricted CMV-specific TCR beta clonotypes were dominant, and in two of eight donors the single most frequent clonotype came from this HLA-C-restricted group.

The sample's treatment or condition, from its label and the paper: in vitro stimulation with specific CMV peptide epitopes to enrich CMV-specific T cells. Instrument on record: Illumina HiSeq 1500. TCRdb handled the public reads itself, with Q25 trimming in fastp and clone calling in MiXCR, and kept productive beta chains. Each record represents a unique CDR3 protein, reported with the most common genes and DNA among its rows. The sample table shows roughly 730,000 distinct CDR3 sequences, and 30% to 40% are seen once. The top ten clones comprise 18% of the sample. The TCR originated in a human donor in good health (CMV status not recorded). Some clones in this sample may be carry-over from other donors' samples. Recombination linked TRBV20-1 to TRBJ2-1; D gene: possibly TRBD1, on 6 matching bases. Material: cultured PBMCs, obtained from culture after CMV antigen stimulation. The encoded CDR3 is CSAPIFPRDTTYNEQFF. In nucleotides, the sequence is TGCAGCGCTCCGATATTTCCCCGGGACACGACTTACAATGAGCAGTTCTTC.